This T cell receptor beta chain is drawn from a study of blood T cells in healthy people across ages. PCR was performed a second time for about 7 to 11 cycles using a sample-barcoded 5' primer and a J-beta primer mix. There were at least 3 million CDR3-containing paired-end reads obtained from each sample. TCRdb processed the 5' RACE reads anew with MiXCR; each CDR3 protein has one entry. In the table there are about 680,000 distinct CDR3 sequences, around half of which are singletons. The sample providers were healthy Caucasian people from Russia, aged about 6 to 90. To note about this clonotype: As yet, its antigen is unknown. This could be a read error, since a much larger clone is one nucleotide away.

The CDR3 spans 18 residues. Trimming at V came to 2 bases and at J to 6 bases, leaving 12 bases not matched to a gene. Germline V gene data show CDR1 as LGHNA and CDR2 as YSLEER. Whole-study results and caveats: Observed TCR beta diversity per million T cells went down as age went up. This fall followed a roughly linear course with age. With naive T cell percentage, TCR beta diversity showed a strong correlation.

The rearrangement uses TRBV4-3 and TRBJ2-2; 10 nucleotides agree with TRBD1. This TCR was recovered from a woman in her sixties or seventies in good health. The specimen was blood. Written as DNA, the CDR3 is TGCGCCAGCAGCCAAAACATGATGGGACAGGGGCGCCCCGGGGAGCTGTTTTTT. It encodes CASSQNMMGQGRPGELFF.